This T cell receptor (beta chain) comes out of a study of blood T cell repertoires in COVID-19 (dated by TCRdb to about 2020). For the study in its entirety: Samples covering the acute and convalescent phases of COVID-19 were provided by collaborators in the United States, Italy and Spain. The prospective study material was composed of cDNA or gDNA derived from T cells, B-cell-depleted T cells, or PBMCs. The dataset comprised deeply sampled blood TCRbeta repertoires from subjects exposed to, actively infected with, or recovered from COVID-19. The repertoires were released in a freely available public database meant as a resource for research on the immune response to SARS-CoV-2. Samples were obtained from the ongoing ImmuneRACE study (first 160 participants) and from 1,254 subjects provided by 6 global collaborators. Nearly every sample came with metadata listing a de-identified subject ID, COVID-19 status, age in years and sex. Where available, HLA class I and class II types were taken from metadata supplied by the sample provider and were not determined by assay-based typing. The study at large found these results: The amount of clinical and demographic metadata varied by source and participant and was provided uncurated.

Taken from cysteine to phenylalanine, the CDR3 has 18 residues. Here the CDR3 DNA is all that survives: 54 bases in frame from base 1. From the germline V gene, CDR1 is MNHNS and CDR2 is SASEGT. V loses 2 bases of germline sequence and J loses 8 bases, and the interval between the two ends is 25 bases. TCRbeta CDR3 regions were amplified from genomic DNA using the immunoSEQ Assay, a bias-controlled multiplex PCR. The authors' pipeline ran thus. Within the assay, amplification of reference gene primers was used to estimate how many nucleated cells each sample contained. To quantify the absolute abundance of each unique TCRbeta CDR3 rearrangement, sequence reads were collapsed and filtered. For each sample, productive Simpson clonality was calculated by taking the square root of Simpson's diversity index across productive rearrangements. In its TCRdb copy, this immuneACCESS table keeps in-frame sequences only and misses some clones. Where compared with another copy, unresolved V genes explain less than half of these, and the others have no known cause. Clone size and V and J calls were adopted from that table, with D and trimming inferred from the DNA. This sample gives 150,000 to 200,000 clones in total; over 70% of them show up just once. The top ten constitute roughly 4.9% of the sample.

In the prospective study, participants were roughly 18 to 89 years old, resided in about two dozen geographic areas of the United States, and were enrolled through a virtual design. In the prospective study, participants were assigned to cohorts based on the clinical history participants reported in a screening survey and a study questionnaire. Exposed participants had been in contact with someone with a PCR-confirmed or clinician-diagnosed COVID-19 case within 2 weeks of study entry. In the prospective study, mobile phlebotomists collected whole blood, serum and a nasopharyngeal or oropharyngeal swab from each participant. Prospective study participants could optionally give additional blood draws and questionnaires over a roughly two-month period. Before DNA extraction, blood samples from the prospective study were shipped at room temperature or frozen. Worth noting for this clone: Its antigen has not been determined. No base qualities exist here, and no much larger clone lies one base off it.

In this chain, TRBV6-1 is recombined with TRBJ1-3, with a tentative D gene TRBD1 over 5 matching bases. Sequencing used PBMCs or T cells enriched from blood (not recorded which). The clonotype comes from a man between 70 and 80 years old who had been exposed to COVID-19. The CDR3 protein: CASSEPQAEAGKGYTIYF. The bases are TGTGCCAGCAGTGAACCCCAGGCCGAGGCAGGGAAGGGATACACCATATATTTT.